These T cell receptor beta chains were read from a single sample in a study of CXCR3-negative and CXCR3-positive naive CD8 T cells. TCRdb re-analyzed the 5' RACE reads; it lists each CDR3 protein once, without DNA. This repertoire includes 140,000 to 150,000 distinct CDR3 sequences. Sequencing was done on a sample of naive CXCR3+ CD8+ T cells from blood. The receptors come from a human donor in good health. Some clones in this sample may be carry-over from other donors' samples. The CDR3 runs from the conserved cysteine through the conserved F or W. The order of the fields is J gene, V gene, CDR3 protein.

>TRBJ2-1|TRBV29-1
CSVDLISDALFF
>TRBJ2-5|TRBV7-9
CASSRLAGGPSRETQYF
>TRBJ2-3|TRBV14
CASSQVHSPRLAADTQYF
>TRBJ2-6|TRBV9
CASSVDRLNSGANVLTF
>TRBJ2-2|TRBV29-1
CSVEGNTGELFF
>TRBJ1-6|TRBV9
CASSDRQGANSPLHF
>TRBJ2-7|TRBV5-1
CASSLALGQFYEQYF
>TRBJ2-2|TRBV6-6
CASSYSIAGDYTGELFF
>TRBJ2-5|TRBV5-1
CASSLTSGREFQETQYF
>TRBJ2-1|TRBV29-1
CSVPQGTFLHNEQFF
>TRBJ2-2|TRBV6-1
CASSEPAGERVVFF
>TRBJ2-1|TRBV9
CASSPGALNEQFF
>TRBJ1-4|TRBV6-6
CASSYSPDRGMYEKLFF
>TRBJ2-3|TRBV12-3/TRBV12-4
CASSLERGGYTSTDTQYF
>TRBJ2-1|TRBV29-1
CSVPEAGGPVNEQFF
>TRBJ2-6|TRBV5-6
CASIEGNDFSGANVLTF
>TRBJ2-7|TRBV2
CASSEGRGAKTYEQYF
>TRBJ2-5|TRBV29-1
CSVPITEFQETQYF
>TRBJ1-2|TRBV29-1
CSVVGETGYTF
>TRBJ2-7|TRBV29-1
CSVFTTRAGVSEQYF
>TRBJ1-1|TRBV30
CAWSVDSLNTEAFF
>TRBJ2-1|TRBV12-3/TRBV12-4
CASRPTGWAYNEQFF
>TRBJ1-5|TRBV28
CASSPPAYQPQHF
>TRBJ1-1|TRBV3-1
CASSQQDYRNTEAFF
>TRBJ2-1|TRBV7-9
CASSLRGQNEQFF